These 24 T cell receptor beta chains were sequenced from one sample in a study of blood T cell repertoires in COVID-19. Only in-frame clones appear in the TCRdb table, and some are missing; sequencing was by immunoSEQ multiplex PCR. The sample includes 250,000 to 300,000 clones, approximately 86% of them seen just once. Sequences were obtained from peripheral blood. These receptor sequences come from a man younger than 35 with active or convalescent COVID-19.

CDR3 amino acids: CASSESTQLAGVQETQYF. The CDR3 DNA follows: TGTGCCAGCAGTGAGTCTACTCAACTAGCGGGGGTACAAGAGACCCAGTACTTC. This chain joins TRBV25-1 and TRBJ2-5, with TRBD2 matching 11 bases. The CDR3 totals 18 residues. The ends lost 3 bases at V and 2 bases at J; junction bases unmatched: 11. Per germline, CDR1 MGHDK and CDR2 SYGVNS.

V is TRBV27 and J is TRBJ1-4, with 11 bases that match TRBD1. Germline values: CDR1 MNHEY, CDR2 SMNVEV (reference sequence). Germline trimming cut 4 bases from V and 7 bases from J; bases unmatched to any gene: 20. The CDR3 loop spans 20 amino acids. The CDR3 bases are TGTGCCAGCAGTTCGCCCTTACGGACAGGGGGCCGCCTAGGGACTGAAAAACTGTTTTTT. It codes for CASSSPLRTGGRLGTEKLFF.

In this sample, this clone turned up once. V and J are TRBV27 and TRBJ1-6; unclear D gene. CDR1 and CDR2 (germline): MNHEY, SMNVEV (reference sequence). Trimming took 8 bases from V and 0 from J, leaving 11 bases between them. This CDR3 has 15 amino acids. DNA for the CDR3: TGTGCCAGCCAATTCAGTAACTCCTATAATTCACCCCTCCACTTT. It encodes CASQFSNSYNSPLHF.

This chain joins TRBV11-3 and TRBJ2-3; TRBD1 agrees at 7 bases. The CDR3 spans 15 residues. The germline V gene has CDR1 SGHNT and CDR2 YENEEA. Germline trimming cut 5 bases from V and 3 bases from J; bases unmatched to any gene: 8. As DNA, the CDR3 is TGTGCCAGCAGCAGCGGACAGGTTTCAACAGATACGCAGTATTTT. Protein product: CASSSGQVSTDTQYF.

The J gene is TRBJ2-3, the V gene TRBV30; D not resolved. V was trimmed by 2 bases and J by 0 bases, leaving 12 bases between them. The CDR3 has 15 amino acids. Germline loops: CDR1 GTSNPN, CDR2 SVGIG (reference sequence). CDR3 DNA: TGTGCCTGGAGTCAAAGAGCGCGAAGCACAGATACGCAGTATTTT. Protein sequence: CAWSQRARSTDTQYF.

The genes are TRBV11-3 and TRBJ2-3; D perhaps matches TRBD2 (6 bases). Trimming took 8 bases from V and 0 from J, leaving 12 bases between them. Germline assignment: CDR1 SGHNT and CDR2 YENEEA. This CDR3 spans 14 amino acids. CDR3 sequence (DNA): TGTGCCAGCCGCGCCGGGGGAAGCACAGATACGCAGTATTTT. Encoded protein: CASRAGGSTDTQYF.

The chain joins TRBV5-1 to TRBJ2-1; 7 bases align to TRBD2. This CDR3 is 15 amino acids long. The germline CDR1 and CDR2 sequences are SGHRS and YFSETQ. The V segment lost 0 bases and the J segment 4 bases; nucleotides outside the gene matches: 4. The CDR3 nucleotides read TGCGCCAGCAGCTTGGCAAGCGGGACGTACAATGAGCAGTTCTTC. Translation: CASSLASGTYNEQFF. Supplemented by reference TRBV5-1 and TRBJ2-1, the full variable domain reads KAGVTQTPRYLIKTRGQQVTLSCSPISGHRSVSWYQQTPGQGLQFLFEYFSETQRNKGNFPGRFSGRQFSNSRSEMNVSTLELGDSALYLCASSLASGTYNEQFFGPGTRLTVL.

The V gene is TRBV7-6, the J gene TRBJ1-3; maybe TRBD1 (6 bases). Germline V gene data show CDR1 as SGHVS and CDR2 as FNYEAQ. The CDR3 has 15 amino acids. V was trimmed by 2 bases and J by 6 bases, leaving 14 bases between them. The CDR3 DNA reads as TGTGCCAGCAGCTTAATGTACGGGGGGCAAAACACCATATATTTT. It translates to CASSLMYGGQNTIYF.

The chain links TRBV5-6 to TRBJ2-7; 10 nucleotides align to TRBD2. The CDR3 extends over 14 amino acids. In germline, CDR1 is SGHDT, CDR2 YYEEEE. V shed 3 bases, J shed 5 bases, and the junction held 5 bases outside the gene matches. CDR3 in amino acids: CASSSSSGSDEQYF. In DNA, the CDR3 is TGTGCCAGCAGCTCCTCTAGCGGGAGTGACGAGCAGTACTTC.

The DNA for the CDR3 is TGTGCCAGCAGCCCACCAGACAGGGACGGAAACACCATATATTTT. Translating it yields CASSPPDRDGNTIYF. The chain joins TRBV6-2 or TRBV6-3 to TRBJ1-3; 7 nucleotides agree with TRBD1. Germline loops: CDR1 MNHEY, CDR2 SVGEGT. V lost 6 bases, J lost 4 bases, and 9 bases stayed unmatched. The CDR3 is made up of 15 amino acids.

This clone is medium-sized by share. The J gene is TRBJ2-7, the V gene TRBV28; D call uncertain. This CDR3 spans 11 amino acids. Looked up from germline, CDR1 is MDHEN and CDR2 is SYDVKM. Trimming shortened V by 4 bases and J by 4 bases, and 5 bases separated the two germline ends. The CDR3 protein is CASSYKYEQYF. CDR3 nucleotide sequence: TGTGCCAGCAGTTACAAATACGAGCAGTACTTC.

V is TRBV24-1 and J is TRBJ2-5; 11 bases map to TRBD1. Germline V CDR1 and CDR2: KGHDR, SFDVKD. The CDR3 totals 17 residues. The V and J ends lost 4 bases and 5 bases, in that order; junction bases with no gene match: 11. The CDR3 nucleotides read TGTGCCACCAGTGACCCCATCGGACAGGGGGCTGTTGAGACCCAGTACTTC. Translated, it gives CATSDPIGQGAVETQYF.

This clone showed up just once. The chain recombines TRBV2 with TRBJ1-2; D not resolved. This CDR3 is 14 amino acids long. Trimming shortened V by 8 bases and J by 8 bases, and 21 bases separated the two germline ends. Germline V gene data show CDR1 as SNHLY and CDR2 as FYNNEI. CDR3 residues: CASSLEGSGSGYTF. The CDR3 DNA sequence: TGTGCCAGCTCCCTGGAGGGTTCGGGATCAGGCTACACCTTC.

CDR3 in amino acids: CSTTGTANTEAFF. The CDR3 region has the DNA TGCAGCACCACGGGGACAGCCAACACTGAAGCTTTCTTT. The chain uses TRBV29-1 and TRBJ1-1; TRBD1 matches 7 bases. CDR3 length: 13 residues. CDR1 is SQVTM and CDR2 is ANQGSEA in the germline V gene. The V and J ends lost 8 bases and 2 bases, in that order; junction bases with no gene match: 8.

CDR3 DNA sequence: TGTGCCATCAGTGGGACAGGGCAGGATGAAAAACTGTTTTTT. This translates into CAISGTGQDEKLFF. This chain uses TRBV10-3 with TRBJ1-4; TRBD1 matches 8 bases. CDR1 and CDR2 (germline): ENHRY, SYGVKD. This CDR3 has 14 residues. V shed 4 bases, J shed 6 bases, and the junction held 4 bases outside the gene matches.

The chain links TRBV7-9 to TRBJ1-2; possibly TRBD1 for D (5 bases). Trimming removed 6 bases at V and 7 bases at J, with 15 bases between. From germline, CDR1 is SEHNR and CDR2 FQNEAQ (reference sequence). The CDR3 runs to 13 residues. CDR3 in amino acids: CASRTAGFGGYTF. The CDR3 DNA reads TGTGCCAGCAGGACAGCCGGGTTCGGTGGCTACACCTTC.

This chain joins TRBV5-1 and TRBJ1-4; no definite D call. Looked up from germline, CDR1 is SGHRS and CDR2 is YFSETQ. This CDR3 is built from 14 residues. V was clipped by 2 bases and J by 7 bases, with 12 bases between them. The CDR3 nucleotides read TGCGCCAGCAGCTTAAGACTTTCTGGTGAAAAACTGTTTTTT. It specifies CASSLRLSGEKLFF.

Concerning this clone itself: Just one base apart from a much larger clone, this may be a read error. The chain employs TRBV13 and TRBJ1-1; D remains unclear. V was cut by 5 bases and J by 1 base, with 5 bases left in between. The CDR3 is 12 amino acids. Germline V gene lookup returns CDR1 PRHDT and CDR2 FYEKMQ (reference sequence). This CDR3 is CASSPRNTEAFF. CDR3 in DNA: TGTGCCAGCAGCCCTCGGAACACTGAAGCTTTCTTT.

The chain employs TRBV5-6 and TRBJ1-1; TRBD1 might be the D (6 bases). This CDR3 comprises 14 residues. V was clipped by 0 bases and J by 1 base, with 7 bases between them. CDR1 and CDR2 from the germline V gene are SGHDT and YYEEEE. The CDR3 spells CASSLVRGNTEAFF. The CDR3 nucleotides are TGTGCCAGCAGCTTGGTCAGGGGGAACACTGAAGCTTTCTTT.

This chain connects TRBV2 to TRBJ2-6; D ambiguous. V was shortened by 5 bases and J by 0 bases, with 11 bases between the two germline ends. CDR3 length: 16 residues. Germline V gene data show CDR1 as SNHLY and CDR2 as FYNNEI. Here the CDR3 reads CASSRTSNSGANVLTF. The CDR3 coding sequence is TGTGCCAGCAGTCGCACCAGTAACTCTGGGGCCAACGTCCTGACTTTC.

The chain recombines TRBV28 with TRBJ1-4, with unresolved D. Trimming cost V 8 bases and J 8 bases, with 18 bases left between them. This CDR3 has 14 amino acids. CDR1 is MDHEN and CDR2 is SYDVKM in the germline V gene. The CDR3 bases are TGTGCCAGCGGAGCCCCCGGGATCGACGAAAAACTGTTTTTT. This sequence encodes CASGAPGIDEKLFF.

The chain has TRBV7-9 and TRBJ1-3; 7 bases are a match to TRBD1. This CDR3 is 14 amino acids long. CDR1 is SEHNR and CDR2 is FQNEAQ in the germline V gene (reference sequence). Germline trimming cut 5 bases from V and 2 bases from J; bases unmatched to any gene: 3. CDR3 loop: CASSTDRAGNTIYF. CDR3 nucleotide sequence: TGTGCCAGCAGCACTGACAGGGCTGGAAACACCATATATTTT.

The rearrangement links TRBV7-2 to TRBJ1-5, with D hard to call. The germline gives CDR1 SGHTA, CDR2 FQGNSA. CDR3 size: 14 residues. V lost 3 bases to trimming and J lost 3 bases, with 9 bases between them. The CDR3 nucleotides read TGTGCCAGCAGCTTGGGCACGTTCAATCAGCCCCAGCATTTT. It encodes CASSLGTFNQPQHF.

V usage is TRBV7-9 and J usage is TRBJ2-1; the match to TRBD2 covers 8 bases. CDR1 SEHNR and CDR2 FQNEAQ come from the germline V gene (reference sequence). Trimming removed 10 bases from V and 5 bases from J; junction bases left unmatched: 7. The CDR3 loop spans 13 amino acids. This CDR3 is CAILSGTHNEQFF. The CDR3 coding sequence is TGTGCCATTCTTAGCGGGACTCACAATGAGCAGTTCTTC.